The 27 T cell receptor beta chains reported below all come from one sample, sequenced in a study of T cells in Graves' hyperthyroidism and ophthalmopathy (dated by TCRdb to between 2018 and 2021). Library creation used multiplex PCR. The data were produced on an Illumina HiSeq 2000. The TCR beta CDR3 regions were amplified from the RNA transcripts. The first round of RT-PCR for the TCR CDR3 was performed with the HTBI primer set and the Qiagen OneStep RT-PCR kit. TCRdb reworked the public reads: Q25 trimming with fastp, MiXCR clone assembly, productive beta chains retained. CDR3 protein duplicates are merged, each entry listing the most common genes and DNA. In this sample the table shows nearly 600,000 distinct CDR3 sequences, approximately 13% of which occur a single time. More than 5% of the sample lies in the top ten. What was sequenced was blood. The source of these receptors is a woman in her 30s with Graves' hyperthyroidism that later progressed to Graves' ophthalmopathy.

This clonotype was recorded many times. The chain recombines TRBV7-9 with TRBJ1-2; D is perhaps TRBD1 (5 bases). The ends were cut back, 5 bases at V and 5 bases at J, with 21 bases in the middle. Per the germline V gene, CDR1 is SEHNR and CDR2 is FQNEAQ (reference sequence). The CDR3 has 16 amino acids. The CDR3 region is CASSEDRQGGSYGYTF. Written as DNA, the CDR3 is TGTGCCAGCAGCGAAGACCGGCAGGGTGGAAGTTATGGCTACACCTTC.

This clonotype was seen at least ten times. The genes are TRBV20-1 and TRBJ2-5, with 7 bases matching TRBD2. V lost 0 bases to trimming and J lost 1 base; unmatched junction nucleotides: 5. This CDR3 is built from 15 residues. Germline V gene data show CDR1 as DFQATT and CDR2 as SNEGSKA (reference sequence). Here the CDR3 reads CSARDAKRGQETQYF. In DNA, the CDR3 is TGCAGTGCTAGAGATGCGAAGCGGGGCCAAGAGACCCAGTACTTC.

Remarks on this clonotype: Possible read error: a much larger clone is one base away. V is TRBV19 and J is TRBJ2-1; 16 nucleotides line up with TRBD2. The CDR3 runs 20 residues. CDR1 LNHDA and CDR2 SQIVND come from the germline V gene (reference sequence). Trimming cost V 5 bases and J 7 bases; bases outside gene matches: 17. In DNA, the CDR3 is TGTGCCAGTAGTTCAGTGGGACTAGCGGGAGGGCCTGGCGGTGGTAATGAGCAGTTCTTC. Encoded protein: CASSSVGLAGGPGGGNEQFF.

V gene TRBV27 combines with J gene TRBJ1-4, with 8 bases fitting TRBD1. The CDR3 covers 16 residues. Per germline, CDR1 MNHEY and CDR2 SMNVEV (reference sequence). The V gene end was trimmed by 5 bases and the J gene end by 0 bases; junction bases not matched to a gene: 5. CDR3 in amino acids: CASSLGQGTTNEKLFF. The CDR3 coding sequence is TGTGCCAGCAGTCTAGGACAGGGAACAACTAATGAAAAACTGTTTTTT.

This clonotype came up many times. The chain has TRBV12-3 or TRBV12-4 and TRBJ2-1; D ambiguous. V was clipped by 5 bases and J by 0 bases, with 8 bases between them. The length of the CDR3 is 14 residues. CDR3 DNA: TGTGCCAGCAGTGGTGCTAGCTCCTACAATGAGCAGTTCTTC. This encodes CASSGASSYNEQFF.

This clonotype was counted ten times or more. The genes are TRBV20-1 and TRBJ1-2; 8 bases match TRBD1. V was clipped by 0 bases and J by 1 base; unmatched bases: 7. The CDR3 length is 16 residues. Germline V gene data show CDR1 as DFQATT and CDR2 as SNEGSKA (reference sequence). The CDR3 DNA sequence: TGCAGTGCTAGAGATGGCTACAGGGGGGGTAACTATGGCTACACCTTC. This translates into CSARDGYRGGNYGYTF.

This clonotype has ten or more counts. The rearrangement links TRBV11-3 to TRBJ2-5, with D possibly being TRBD1 or TRBD2 (5 bases each). CDR3 size: 17 residues. V gave up 3 bases and J gave up 3 bases, with 20 bases separating them. Germline V gene lookup returns CDR1 SGHNT and CDR2 YENEEA. The CDR3 sequence: CASSFDLIGVGEETQYF. The CDR3 DNA reads TGTGCCAGCAGCTTTGATCTTATCGGCGTGGGGGAAGAGACCCAGTACTTC.

This clonotype was seen ten or more times. The chain joins TRBV29-1 to TRBJ1-1; D gene uncertain. This CDR3 comprises 11 residues. The V and J ends lost 4 bases and 0 bases respectively, with 3 bases between them. The germline V gene has CDR1 SQVTM and CDR2 ANQGSEA. CDR3 protein: CSVGVNTEAFF. The CDR3 DNA reads TGCAGCGTTGGGGTGAACACTGAAGCTTTCTTT.

This clonotype has at least ten counts. V and J are TRBV12-3 or TRBV12-4 and TRBJ2-7; possibly TRBD1 for D (5 bases). This CDR3 region has 14 residues. Trimming removed 7 bases from V and 2 bases from J, with 15 bases in between. CDR3 residues: CASMGWGVPYEQYF. DNA for the CDR3: TGTGCCAGCATGGGGTGGGGCGTCCCCTACGAGCAGTACTTC.

This clonotype was counted between two and nine times. The J gene is TRBJ2-2, the V gene TRBV10-2; TRBD2 might be the D (6 bases). Deletions cut 7 bases from V and 2 bases from J, with 14 bases between. CDR1 WSHSY and CDR2 SAAADI come from the germline V gene. CDR3 size: 15 residues. In DNA, the CDR3 is TGCGCCAGCAACGGTGGAGGGGAAAACACCGGGGAGCTGTTTTTT. Protein sequence: CASNGGGENTGELFF.

This clonotype was counted many times. This chain links TRBV7-2 with TRBJ1-2; D gene ambiguous. The germline V gene has CDR1 SGHTA and CDR2 FQGNSA. Trimming pared 3 bases from V and 3 bases from J, leaving 11 bases between. The CDR3 runs to 14 residues. The CDR3 nucleotides read TGTGCCAGCAGCTTCAAGCCCAGAGACTATGGCTACACCTTC. Translating gives CASSFKPRDYGYTF.

This clonotype showed up just once. V gene TRBV20-1 combines with J gene TRBJ2-3; 12 positions agree with TRBD2. Per germline, CDR1 DFQATT and CDR2 SNEGSKA (reference sequence). This CDR3 has 17 amino acids. V shed 3 bases, J shed 1 base, and the junction held 8 bases outside the gene matches. For the CDR3, the DNA is TGCAGTGCTAGGGGACCTCTAGCGGGAGGGGGCACAGATACGCAGTATTTT. As protein: CSARGPLAGGGTDTQYF.

As for this clonotype: The junction departs from the called germline gene at one end, perhaps through a read error. The rearrangement uses TRBV6-2 or TRBV6-3 and TRBJ2-4; 8 bases are a match to TRBD2. Germline CDR1 and CDR2: MNHEY and SVGEGT. The CDR3 has 14 amino acids. CDR3 loop: CTSCYGPGGDIQYF. CDR3 in DNA: TGTACCAGCTGTTACGGTCCGGGAGGGGACATTCAGTACTTC.

This clonotype was detected a few times. This chain uses TRBV28 with TRBJ2-7, with a weak D call TRBD2 (5 bases). V was trimmed by 10 bases and J by 1 base, leaving 17 bases between them. This CDR3 comprises 14 residues. Germline V lookup: CDR1 MDHEN, CDR2 SYDVKM. The CDR3 sequence: CATTRGSISYEQYF. The CDR3 nucleotides are TGTGCCACCACTAGAGGATCCATATCCTACGAGCAGTACTTC.

The chain has TRBV11-3 and TRBJ2-1; D might be TRBD2 (6 bases). In germline, CDR1 is SGHNT, CDR2 YENEEA. This CDR3 comprises 15 residues. Between the trimmed V and J ends, which lost 1 base and 7 bases, there was a span of 14 bases. CDR3 loop: CASSLVSGVGNEQFF. CDR3 in DNA: TGTGCCAGCAGCTTAGTTAGCGGAGTAGGGAATGAGCAGTTCTTC.

This clonotype was observed many times. This chain uses TRBV6-1 with TRBJ2-7; TRBD1 matches 10 bases. Germline V gene data show CDR1 as MNHNS and CDR2 as SASEGT. This CDR3 contains 16 residues. J gave up 0 bases and V 5 bases, and 7 bases lay outside the gene matches. CDR3 region: CASSQRRTGGSYEQYF. The CDR3 coding sequence is TGTGCCAGCAGTCAACGTCGGACAGGGGGCTCCTACGAGCAGTACTTC.

The chain recombines TRBV5-4 with TRBJ1-2; D remains unclear. The CDR3 spans 15 residues. V was trimmed by 3 bases and J by 7 bases, leaving 19 bases between them. Looked up from germline, CDR1 is SGHNT and CDR2 is YYREEE (reference sequence). The CDR3 sequence is CASSSPKDGPGGYTF. CDR3 sequence (DNA): TGTGCCAGCAGCTCCCCGAAGGACGGCCCCGGTGGCTACACCTTC.

The chain employs TRBV11-2 and TRBJ2-7; 7 positions agree with TRBD2. With V trimmed by 1 base and J by 3 bases, 12 bases remained unmatched. Germline V lookup: CDR1 SGHAT, CDR2 FQNNGV. The CDR3 length is 17 residues. CDR3 DNA sequence: TGTGCCAGCAGCTTAGCCCTCCTCGGAGCGGGATTCTACGAGCAGTACTTC. It codes for CASSLALLGAGFYEQYF.

This clonotype turned up a few times. The J gene is TRBJ2-2, the V gene TRBV5-6, with 10 bases that match TRBD2. Germline trimming cut 1 base from V and 5 bases from J; bases unmatched to any gene: 11. Per germline, CDR1 SGHDT and CDR2 YYEEEE. The CDR3 is 18 residues long. CDR3 sequence reads: CASSLKSSGRPRTGELFF. The CDR3 nucleotides read TGTGCCAGCAGCTTGAAGAGTAGCGGGAGGCCGAGGACCGGGGAGCTGTTTTTT. The full variable domain, in which reference TRBV5-6 and TRBJ2-2 provide the parts outside the CDR3, is DAGVTQSPTHLIKTRGQQVTLRCSPKSGHDTVSWYQQALGQGPQFIFQYYEEEERQRGNFPDRFSGHQFPNYSSELNVNALLLGDSALYLCASSLKSSGRPRTGELFFGEGSRLTVL.

This clonotype appeared a few times. V usage is TRBV24-1 and J usage is TRBJ2-2, with 9 bases identical to TRBD2. The CDR3 totals 17 residues. Trimming at V came to 4 bases and at J to 0 bases, leaving 5 bases not matched to a gene. Germline assignment: CDR1 KGHDR and CDR2 SFDVKD. In DNA, the CDR3 is TGTGCCACCAGTGACTCCGGGACTAGCCCGAACACCGGGGAGCTGTTTTTT. This gives the protein CATSDSGTSPNTGELFF.

Comment on this clonotype: This sequence may be a read error, since a much larger clone differs from it by one base. The chain joins TRBV29-1 to TRBJ2-7; tentatively, D is TRBD2 (5 bases). Trimming took off 5 bases at V and 4 bases at J, with 15 bases between the two ends. In germline, CDR1 is SQVTM, CDR2 ANQGSEA. The CDR3 has 13 residues. CDR3 residues: CSVRSSRTYEQYF. As DNA, the CDR3 is TGCAGCGTTCGGTCTAGCCGGACTTACGAGCAGTACTTC.

This clonotype was seen more than once but under ten times. J is TRBJ2-7 and V is TRBV6-2 or TRBV6-3; no reliable D call. Germline V gives CDR1 MNHEY, CDR2 SVGEGT. V lost 6 bases, J lost 2 bases, and 11 bases lay in between. This CDR3 is 13 amino acids long. This CDR3 reads CASRSHTAYEQYF. For the CDR3, the DNA is TGTGCCAGCAGGTCCCACACAGCCTACGAGCAGTACTTC.

This clonotype was counted many times. The chain uses TRBV11-2 and TRBJ1-5, with D unresolved. The CDR3 runs to 13 residues. V was pared by 4 bases and J by 0 bases, with 4 bases between. Per the germline V gene, CDR1 is SGHAT and CDR2 is FQNNGV. The CDR3 reads CASSSNSNQPQHF. The CDR3 DNA reads TGTGCCAGCAGCTCAAATAGCAATCAGCCCCAGCATTTT.

This clonotype has at least ten counts. In DNA, the CDR3 is TGTGCCAGCAGTCGCAACAGGGATACGCAGTATTTT. Protein product: CASSRNRDTQYF. V gene TRBV2 combines with J gene TRBJ2-3; perhaps TRBD1 as D (5 bases). The CDR3 is 12 amino acids. Between the trimmed V and J ends, which lost 5 bases and 6 bases, there was a span of 9 bases. CDR1 is SNHLY and CDR2 is FYNNEI in the germline V gene. Looking up the rest from reference TRBV2 and TRBJ2-3 gives the full variable domain: EPEVTQTPSHQVTQMGQEVILRCVPISNHLYFYWYRQILGQKVEFLVSFYNNEISEKSEIFDDQFSVERPDGSNFTLKIRSTKLEDSAMYFCASSRNRDTQYFGPGTRLTVL.

The chain recombines TRBV28 with TRBJ2-7, with TRBD2 matching over 7 bases. Germline V CDR1 and CDR2: MDHEN, SYDVKM. The CDR3 is made up of 14 amino acids. CDR3 residues: CALGRAGDFGEQYF. The CDR3 coding sequence is TGTGCGCTCGGACGGGCGGGAGACTTCGGCGAGCAGTACTTC.

In its sample, this clonotype was seen many times. DNA of the CDR3: TGCAGTGCTAGGGCTGACAGGGGGCGACAGCCCCAGCATTTT. Protein sequence: CSARADRGRQPQHF. V is TRBV20-1 and J is TRBJ1-5, with 10 bases fitting TRBD1. CDR3 length equals 14 residues. Germline V gene data show CDR1 as DFQATT and CDR2 as SNEGSKA (reference sequence). V was clipped by 3 bases and J by 7 bases; unmatched bases: 6.

This clonotype was detected only a few times. The rearrangement links TRBV5-1 to TRBJ2-1, with TRBD1 identical over 8 bases. The CDR3 loop spans 15 amino acids. Trimming at V came to 4 bases and at J to 3 bases, leaving 6 bases not matched to a gene. Germline CDR1 reads SGHRS; CDR2 reads YFSETQ. Written as DNA, the CDR3 is TGCGCCAGCAGCCCCTCCGGACAGGGCTACAATGAGCAGTTCTTC. This encodes CASSPSGQGYNEQFF. Filled out from reference TRBV5-1 and TRBJ2-1, the complete variable domain reads KAGVTQTPRYLIKTRGQQVTLSCSPISGHRSVSWYQQTPGQGLQFLFEYFSETQRNKGNFPGRFSGRQFSNSRSEMNVSTLELGDSALYLCASSPSGQGYNEQFFGPGTRLTVL.